These T cell receptor beta chains were read from a single sample in a study of metastatic and nonmetastatic thyroid tumors. TCRdb re-analyzed the PCR reads through MiXCR. The data show approximately 15,000 clones, 20% to 25% seen once. The sequencing sample was made of adjacent normal tissue. Receptors were obtained from a female donor with papillary thyroid cancer or a benign thyroid nodule (not recorded which). Some clones in this sample may be carry-over from other donors' samples. The CDR3 runs from the conserved cysteine through the conserved F or W. The D gene is left open where the match is weak. Rows may omit the clone size; those that give it use once, few, many or a size class.

CDR3 length	V gene	D gene	J gene	clone size	CDR3 protein	CDR3 DNA
16	TRBV5-1	.	TRBJ2-3	medium-sized	CASSFLHWGRTDTQYF	TGCGCCAGTAGCTTCCTCCATTGGGGGAGAACAGATACGCAGTATTTT
14	TRBV5-1	TRBD1	TRBJ2-2	many	CATRGTANTGELFF	TGCGCCACCAGAGGGACAGCGAACACCGGGGAGCTGTTTTTT
15	TRBV15	.	TRBJ2-5	.	CATSRVGGLGETQYF	TGTGCCACCAGCAGAGTGGGGGGTTTAGGGGAGACCCAGTACTTC
14	TRBV19	.	TRBJ1-5	few	CASSIIAQNQPQHF	TGTGCCAGTAGTATAATTGCACAGAATCAGCCCCAGCATTTT
16	TRBV5-1	.	TRBJ1-6	.	CASSLESGSGNSPLHF	TGCGCCAGCAGCTTGGAGTCCGGGTCGGGGAATTCACCCCTCCACTTT
16	TRBV11-2	TRBD2	TRBJ2-1	.	CASSLGYRGAYNEQFF	TGTGCCAGCAGCTTAGGTTACCGGGGGGCCTACAATGAGCAGTTCTTC
12	TRBV6-2/TRBV6-3	.	TRBJ2-1	.	CASSSRDWKQFF	TGTGCCAGCAGTTCCCGGGACTGGAAGCAGTTCTTC
13	TRBV4-2	.	TRBJ2-7	.	CASSPTRTDEQYF	TGTGCCAGCAGCCCGACTAGAACCGACGAGCAGTACTTC
15	TRBV12-3/TRBV12-4	TRBD1	TRBJ1-3	.	CASSWTGEGGNTIYF	TGTGCCAGCAGTTGGACAGGGGAAGGTGGAAACACCATATATTTT
12	TRBV20-1	.	TRBJ1-1	.	CSAQAENTEAFF	TGCAGTGCTCAGGCCGAAAACACTGAAGCTTTCTTT
16	TRBV24-1	.	TRBJ2-7	.	CATSDAYGGENHEQYF	TGTGCCACCAGTGATGCCTATGGAGGGGAGAACCACGAGCAGTACTTC
13	TRBV2	.	TRBJ2-7	.	CASSGNSVYEQYF	TGTGCCAGCAGTGGGAATAGCGTCTACGAGCAGTACTTC
14	TRBV6-1	.	TRBJ1-1	many	CASSDVPGRREAFF	TGTGCCAGCAGTGATGTACCGGGCCGTCGAGAAGCTTTCTTT
15	TRBV13	TRBD2	TRBJ2-7	.	CASSLERGGKYEQYF	TGTGCCAGCAGCTTGGAGCGGGGGGGCAAGTACGAGCAGTACTTC
13	TRBV6-2/TRBV6-3	.	TRBJ1-1	.	CASSSDSYTEAFF	TGTGCCAGCAGCTCTGACTCTTACACTGAAGCTTTCTTT